This T cell receptor (beta chain) was profiled in a study of CD8 T cells in Susac syndrome. The RNA input was 0.5 to 1 ug, and it was reverse transcribed with random hexamers. Amplification of the TCR beta CDR3 was carried out by immunoSEQ multiplex PCR, which spanned a total of 54 Vbeta and 13 Jbeta segments. TCRdb redid the calling of the immunoSEQ multiplex PCR reads with MiXCR, one entry per CDR3 protein. The data contain 120,000 to 150,000 distinct CDR3 sequences, roughly 94% of them singletons. Controls comprised healthy donors matched for age and sex. This clonotype was seen once. Trimming stripped 2 bases from V and 3 bases from J, with 10 bases between. The germline gives CDR1 MNHNY, CDR2 SVGAGI (reference sequence). This CDR3 comprises 14 residues.

This receptor was obtained from a human donor in good health. The sequenced material came from CD4+ T cells from PBMCs. The chain combines TRBV6-6 with TRBJ2-5; D is perhaps TRBD1 or TRBD2 (5 bases each). DNA for the CDR3: TGTGCCAGCAGTTACGGGGGACGGGAAGAGACCCAGTACTTC. This sequence encodes CASSYGGREETQYF.